The 4 T cell receptor beta chains below were found in one sample sequenced in a study of shared clonotypes between healthy human individuals. Only in-frame clones appear in the TCRdb table, and some are missing; sequencing was by immunoSEQ multiplex PCR. In the table there are 2 million to 2.5 million clones, 85% to 95% of which are singletons. Sequencing used naive CD4+ T cells from PBMCs. The subset: CD45RA+ positively selected. Receptors originate from a man aged 18 to 29 in good health. Some clones in this sample may be carry-over from other donors' samples.

The CDR3 region is CASSEGEDTQYF. In DNA form, the CDR3 reads TGTGCCAGCAGCGAGGGAGAAGATACGCAGTATTTT. V usage is TRBV11-3 and J usage is TRBJ2-3; D might be TRBD2 (5 bases). Germline V gene data show CDR1 as SGHNT and CDR2 as YENEEA. The V and J ends lost 5 bases and 5 bases respectively, with 8 bases between them. This CDR3 spans 12 amino acids.

The chain couples TRBV7-2 to TRBJ2-5, with D hard to call. V was cut by 1 base and J by 6 bases, with 6 bases left in between. Germline CDR1 and CDR2: SGHTA and FQGNSA. The CDR3 is 12 amino acids. The CDR3 protein is CASSLVRQTQYF. Here the CDR3 DNA reads TGTGCCAGCAGCTTAGTTAGGCAGACCCAGTACTTC.

The genes are TRBV19 and TRBJ1-1; a possible D gene is TRBD1 (5 bases). The CDR3 is 11 amino acids. The V gene lost 9 bases and the J gene lost 4 bases, with 9 bases spanning the gap. Germline V CDR1 and CDR2: LNHDA, SQIVND (reference sequence). This chain's CDR3 is CASRRGTEAFF. DNA of the CDR3: TGTGCCAGCCGAAGGGGCACTGAAGCTTTCTTT. Full variable domain (missing parts from reference TRBV19 and TRBJ1-1): DGGITQSPKYLFRKEGQNVTLSCEQNLNHDAMYWYRQDPGQGLRLIYYSQIVNDFQKGDIAEGYSVSREKKESFPLTVTSAQKNPTAFYLCASRRGTEAFFGQGTRLTVV.

The CDR3 DNA follows: TGTGCCAGCAGCTTTCGGGACACCTGGCGGGATACTGAAGCTTTCTTT. Its protein product is CASSFRDTWRDTEAFF. V is TRBV5-6 and J is TRBJ1-1, with D perhaps TRBD1 (6 bases). The V end was cut by 2 bases, the J end by 5 bases, with 19 bases between. Germline V CDR1 and CDR2: SGHDT, YYEEEE. The CDR3 consists of 16 residues.